This TCR beta chain was observed in a study of T cell responses to AZD1222 COVID-19 vaccine. This table comes from immunoSEQ multiplex PCR, and its TCRdb copy is limited to in-frame clones, with some not included. This table holds 250,000 or so clones, approximately 93% found once. Germline values: CDR1 MNHEY, CDR2 SVGAGI. V lost 6 bases, J lost 0 bases, and 4 bases stayed unmatched. The CDR3 has 14 residues. The rearrangement uses TRBV6-5 and TRBJ1-1; 7 bases are a match to TRBD1. The receptor was isolated from an adult in good health. The source material was peripheral blood, sampled on day 0 of AZD1222 vaccination. The CDR3 sequence: CASRGGQLNTEAFF. The CDR3 region has the DNA TGTGCCAGCAGAGGGGGACAGTTGAACACTGAAGCTTTCTTT.